This T cell receptor beta chain was profiled in a study of T cells in Graves' hyperthyroidism and ophthalmopathy. RNA transcripts gave rise to amplified TCR beta CDR3 regions. Initially, a first-round RT-PCR of the TCR CDR3 employed the HTBI primer set. TCRdb called the multiplex PCR reads again in MiXCR, with one record for every CDR3 protein. The data hold about 98,000 distinct CDR3 sequences, with 40% observed a single time. This clonotype was seen ten or more times. With V trimmed by 5 bases and J by 6 bases, 11 bases remained unmatched. This CDR3 contains 15 residues. The V gene's germline CDR1 is SGHTA and CDR2 FQGNSA.

The receptor was isolated from a woman younger than 45 with Graves' hyperthyroidism. The source material was peripheral blood or thyroid tissue (not recorded which). The rearrangement links TRBV7-2 to TRBJ1-1, with 8 bases aligning to TRBD1. The CDR3 protein is CASSASSGGMSEAFF. DNA for the CDR3: TGTGCCAGCAGCGCCTCCTCAGGGGGCATGTCTGAAGCTTTCTTT.